This entry lists 20 T cell receptor beta chains sequenced from one sample in a study of CD8+ T cells in alopecia areata. It was cDNA, reverse transcribed from extracted RNA, that served as the sequencing template. Data came from immunoSEQ multiplex PCR; TCRdb stores just in-frame clones and leaves some out. The data show about 200,000 clones, approximately 61% seen once. This material consisted of CD4+ T cells sorted from blood, taken at week 0. These receptors all stem from a human donor with alopecia areata.

In its sample, this clone was seen a few times. The rearrangement links TRBV29-1 to TRBJ2-7, with D possibly being TRBD1 (6 bases). This CDR3 comprises 13 residues. V lost 6 bases and J lost 0, with 12 bases in between. Germline CDR1 is SQVTM and CDR2 is ANQGSEA. Here the CDR3 reads CSVLDRTSYEQYF. The CDR3 coding sequence is TGCAGCGTCCTAGACAGGACCTCCTACGAGCAGTACTTC.

The chain uses TRBV9 and TRBJ1-2, with 8 bases that match TRBD1. V shed 1 base and J 2 bases; nucleotides not matched to a gene: 7. Germline CDR1 SGDLS, CDR2 YYNGEE. This CDR3 is 16 amino acids long. In DNA form, the CDR3 reads TGTGCCAGCAGCGTACGCGGCCAGGGGGCGAACTATGGCTACACCTTC. Its protein product is CASSVRGQGANYGYTF.

The V and J genes are TRBV4-2 and TRBJ2-1; D is perhaps TRBD1 or TRBD2 (6 bases each). V was shortened by 1 base and J by 6 bases, with 16 bases between the two germline ends. The CDR3 totals 16 residues. Germline-derived CDR1 and CDR2 are LGHNA and YNFKEQ. The CDR3 bases are TGTGCCAGCAGCCAAGCGCTTCGAGGGGGGTTCAATGAGCAGTTCTTC. This codes for CASSQALRGGFNEQFF.

J is TRBJ1-1 and V is TRBV5-1; D is unresolved. Germline V gives CDR1 SGHRS, CDR2 YFSETQ. V lost 3 bases and J 3 bases, leaving 9 bases between the germline ends. The CDR3 is 13 residues long. CDR3 DNA sequence: TGCGCCAGCAGCTCGGCGGGCGACACTGAAGCTTTCTTT. This gives the protein CASSSAGDTEAFF.

V is TRBV9 and J is TRBJ1-1; D gene ambiguous. The ends were cut back, 4 bases at V and 2 bases at J, with 12 bases in the middle. The germline gives CDR1 SGDLS, CDR2 YYNGEE. The length of the CDR3 is 14 residues. The CDR3 reads CASSPRESNTEAFF. In nucleotides, the CDR3 is TGTGCCAGCAGCCCTAGAGAGTCCAACACTGAAGCTTTCTTT.

The CDR3 bases are TGTGCCGAGGGGGCCACAGATACGCAGTATTTT. Amino acid sequence: CAEGATDTQYF. The gene calls are TRBV7-2 and TRBJ2-3, with TRBD1 identical over 7 bases. The ends lost 11 bases at V and 2 bases at J; junction bases unmatched: 1. The CDR3 totals 11 residues. From germline, CDR1 is SGHTA and CDR2 FQGNSA. The whole variable domain, remainder taken from reference TRBV7-2 and TRBJ2-3, is GAGVSQSPSNKVTEKGKDVELRCDPISGHTALYWYRQSLGQGLEFLIYFQGNSAPDKSGLPSDRFSAERTGGSVSTLTIQRTQQEDSAVYLCAEGATDTQYFGPGTRLTVL.

The J gene is TRBJ1-5, the V gene TRBV30; a weak D match, TRBD1 (5 bases). Per germline, CDR1 GTSNPN and CDR2 SVGIG (reference sequence). Trimming removed 0 bases at V and 7 bases at J, with 16 bases between. There are 15 residues in the CDR3. CDR3 in DNA: TGTGCCTGGAGTGTAGGAGGGGTCAAAAGACAGCCCCAGCATTTT. Translating it yields CAWSVGGVKRQPQHF.

The chain joins TRBV7-3 to TRBJ2-3; no definite D call. V lost 5 bases and J 1 base, leaving 7 bases between the germline ends. Germline values: CDR1 SGHTA, CDR2 FQGTGA. The CDR3 is 13 amino acids. CDR3 nucleotides: TGTGCCAGCAGCCCTACTGGCACAGATACGCAGTATTTT. The encoded protein is CASSPTGTDTQYF.

The rearrangement links TRBV6-5 to TRBJ1-3; D is undetermined. Germline-derived CDR1 and CDR2 are MNHEY and SVGAGI. The CDR3 extends over 14 amino acids. The V gene lost 5 bases and the J gene lost 4 bases, with 12 bases spanning the gap. DNA for the CDR3: TGTGCCAGCAGTCAGAGTTATCTCGGAAACACCATATATTTT. Its translation: CASSQSYLGNTIYF.

The count of this clone is one. The chain couples TRBV9 to TRBJ1-6; TRBD1 might be the D (5 bases). There are 13 residues in the CDR3. Per the germline V gene, CDR1 is SGDLS and CDR2 is YYNGEE. V was clipped by 4 bases and J by 7 bases, with 9 bases between them. Written as DNA, the CDR3 is TGTGCCAGCAGCTTCGACAGCAATTCACCCCTCCACTTT. Protein: CASSFDSNSPLHF.

In its sample, this clone was seen a few times. CDR3 sequence: CSAQGLEGGTQYF. The CDR3 DNA sequence: TGCAGCGCTCAAGGACTCGAGGGGGGGACCCAGTACTTC. The J gene is TRBJ2-5, the V gene TRBV29-1, with D perhaps TRBD1 or TRBD2 (6 bases each). The V end lost 7 bases, the J end lost 7 bases, and 19 bases lay between the germline ends. Germline loops: CDR1 SQVTM, CDR2 ANQGSEA. CDR3 size: 13 residues.

The V call is TRBV7-9, the J call TRBJ2-7; 9 bases match TRBD1. CDR1 is SEHNR and CDR2 is FQNEAQ in the germline V gene (reference sequence). Trimming at V came to 4 bases and at J to 4 bases, leaving 2 bases not matched to a gene. The CDR3 covers 13 residues. The CDR3 DNA is TGTGCCAGCAGCTGGGACAGGGCTTACGAGCAGTACTTC. Translated, it gives CASSWDRAYEQYF. The complete variable domain, with remaining parts taken from reference TRBV7-9 and TRBJ2-7, reads DTGVSQNPRHKITKRGQNVTFRCDPISEHNRLYWYRQTLGQGPEFLTYFQNEAQLEKSRLLSDRFSAERPKGSFSTLEIQRTEQGDSAMYLCASSWDRAYEQYFGPGTRLTVT.

This clone was counted a few times. The same CDR3 can be traced to other DNA sequences in this sample. The rearrangement uses TRBV29-1 and TRBJ2-3; D is unresolved. Between the trimmed V and J ends, which lost 3 bases and 4 bases, there was a span of 2 bases. Germline V lookup: CDR1 SQVTM, CDR2 ANQGSEA. The CDR3 is 10 amino acids. The CDR3 protein is CSVDSDTQYF. CDR3 coding DNA: TGCAGCGTTGATTCAGATACGCAGTATTTT.

The chain couples TRBV6-5 to TRBJ1-1; TRBD1 aligns across 10 bases. The V segment lost 6 bases and the J segment 6 bases; nucleotides outside the gene matches: 7. The length of the CDR3 is 14 residues. The germline gives CDR1 MNHEY, CDR2 SVGAGI. CDR3 region: CASSRDRGIAEAFF. Here the CDR3 DNA reads TGTGCCAGCAGCAGGGACAGGGGAATCGCTGAAGCTTTCTTT.

The V and J genes are TRBV12-5 and TRBJ1-2; possibly TRBD1 for D (6 bases). The CDR3 extends over 18 amino acids. CDR1 LGHNT and CDR2 FRNRAP come from the germline V gene. The germline V and J ends were trimmed by 4 bases and 8 bases, with 29 bases remaining between them. CDR3 sequence: CASGSSLPGQWWSGGYTF. The CDR3 DNA is TGTGCTAGTGGTTCCTCCCTACCCGGACAGTGGTGGTCAGGGGGCTACACCTTC.

About this clone: An end of the junction does not agree with germline; a read error may underlie this. V gene TRBV6-5 combines with J gene TRBJ1-2, with D perhaps TRBD1 (5 bases). The CDR3 is made up of 13 amino acids. The germline V gene encodes CDR1 MNHEY and CDR2 SVGAGI. The CDR3 region is CASRSRDAKFFTF. CDR3 sequence (DNA): TGTGCCAGCAGGAGCCGGGACGCAAAATTCTTCACTTTC.

The chain links TRBV18 to TRBJ1-2, with D perhaps TRBD1 (5 bases). The germline V gene has CDR1 KGHSH and CDR2 LQKENI. There are 15 residues in the CDR3. Trimming left V 3 bases short and J 4 bases short, with 15 bases between. The DNA of the CDR3 is TGTGCCAGCTCACCGGGACCTGATGGTTCCTATGGCTACACCTTC. The encoded protein is CASSPGPDGSYGYTF. Full variable domain (missing parts from reference TRBV18 and TRBJ1-2): NAGVMQNPRHLVRRRGQEARLRCSPMKGHSHVYWYRQLPEEGLKFMVYLQKENIIDESGMPKERFSAEFPKEGPSILRIQQVVRGDSAAYFCASSPGPDGSYGYTFGSGTRLTVV.

This CDR3 is CASRRNKSGANVLTF. The CDR3, as DNA: TGTGCCAGCAGAAGAAACAAGTCTGGGGCCAACGTCCTGACTTTC. The chain combines TRBV6-5 with TRBJ2-6, with unresolved D. V gave up 6 bases and J gave up 1 base, with 10 bases separating them. This CDR3 contains 15 residues. Germline-derived CDR1 and CDR2 are MNHEY and SVGAGI.

Only a few counts were recorded for this clone. The genes are TRBV29-1 and TRBJ1-6, with unresolved D. CDR3 size: 12 residues. Germline lookup yields CDR1 SQVTM and CDR2 ANQGSEA. The CDR3 DNA sequence: TGCTCCGCGGCGGAGGGTAATTCACCCCTCCACTTT. It encodes CSAAEGNSPLHF. Full variable domain (rest looked up from reference TRBV29-1 and TRBJ1-6): SAVISQKPSRDICQRGTSLTIQCQVDSQVTMMFWYRQQPGQSLTLIATANQGSEATYESGFVIDKFPISRPNLTFSTLTVSNMSPEDSSIYLCSAAEGNSPLHFGNGTRLTVT.

This chain joins TRBV19 and TRBJ2-7, with D unclear. Trimming shortened V by 5 bases and J by 3 bases, and 8 bases separated the two germline ends. Germline V gene sequence: CDR1 LNHDA, CDR2 SQIVND (reference sequence). The CDR3 is made up of 12 amino acids. The CDR3 protein is CASSPVGYEQYF. CDR3 sequence (DNA): TGTGCCAGTAGTCCAGTGGGCTACGAGCAGTACTTC.